This T cell receptor beta chain stems from a study of OX40 agonist ivuxolimab in advanced cancers. This clone was picked up a small number of times. Its antigen is unidentified. Germline lookup yields CDR1 LNHDA and CDR2 SQIVND (reference sequence). Trimming took off 4 bases at V and 5 bases at J, with 12 bases between the two ends. CDR3 length: 13 amino acids. General study points: CD8+ T cells showed, on average, more clonal expansion than CD4+ cells.

Clones were read by immunoSEQ multiplex PCR, and TCRdb kept only the in-frame ones, dropping some. The profile covers 75,000 to 80,000 clones, with roughly 84% appearing a single time and less than 8% taken by the ten largest. The rearrangement links TRBV19 to TRBJ2-7; D uncertain. The sequence was obtained from an adult with an advanced solid tumor such as melanoma, head and neck, liver or kidney cancer. The sequenced sample was CD4+ or CD8+ T cells sorted from blood, obtained in a trial of the OX40 agonist ivuxolimab. Here the CDR3 DNA reads TGTGCCAGTAGTAGCTGGACGCGGAACGAGCAGTACTTC. This translates into CASSSWTRNEQYF. Complete variable domain (other parts from reference TRBV19 and TRBJ2-7): DGGITQSPKYLFRKEGQNVTLSCEQNLNHDAMYWYRQDPGQGLRLIYYSQIVNDFQKGDIAEGYSVSREKKESFPLTVTSAQKNPTAFYLCASSSWTRNEQYFGPGTRLTVT.